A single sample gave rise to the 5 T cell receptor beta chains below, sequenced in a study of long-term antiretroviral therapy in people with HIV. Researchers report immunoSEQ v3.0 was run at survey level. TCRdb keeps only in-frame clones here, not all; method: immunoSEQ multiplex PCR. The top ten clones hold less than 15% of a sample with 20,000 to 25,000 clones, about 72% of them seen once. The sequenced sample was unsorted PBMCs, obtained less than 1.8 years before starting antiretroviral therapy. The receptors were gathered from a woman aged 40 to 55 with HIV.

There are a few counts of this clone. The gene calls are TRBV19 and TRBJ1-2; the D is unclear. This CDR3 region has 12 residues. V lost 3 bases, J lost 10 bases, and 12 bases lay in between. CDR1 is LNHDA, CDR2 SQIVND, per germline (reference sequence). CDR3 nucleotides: TGTGCCAGTAGTATGGAGGGCATTTCCTACACCTTC. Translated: CASSMEGISYTF.

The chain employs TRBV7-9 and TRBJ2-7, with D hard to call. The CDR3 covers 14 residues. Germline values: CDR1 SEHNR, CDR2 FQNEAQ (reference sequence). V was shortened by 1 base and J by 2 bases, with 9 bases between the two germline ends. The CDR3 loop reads CASSLDAETYEQYF. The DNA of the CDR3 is TGTGCCAGCAGCTTAGATGCAGAAACCTACGAGCAGTACTTC.

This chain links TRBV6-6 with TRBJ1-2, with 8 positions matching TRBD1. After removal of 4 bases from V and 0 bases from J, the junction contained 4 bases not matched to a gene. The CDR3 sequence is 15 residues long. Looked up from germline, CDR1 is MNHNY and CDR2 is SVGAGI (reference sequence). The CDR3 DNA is TGTGCCAGCAGTTCGTCGGACAGGGCTAACTATGGCTACACCTTC. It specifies CASSSSDRANYGYTF.

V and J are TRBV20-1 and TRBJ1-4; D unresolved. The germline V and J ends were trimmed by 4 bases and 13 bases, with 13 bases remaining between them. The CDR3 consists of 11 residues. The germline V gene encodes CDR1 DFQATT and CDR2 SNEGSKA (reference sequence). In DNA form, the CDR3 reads TGCAGTGCTAAAGTGGTGGCCGGACTGTTTTTT. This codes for CSAKVVAGLFF.

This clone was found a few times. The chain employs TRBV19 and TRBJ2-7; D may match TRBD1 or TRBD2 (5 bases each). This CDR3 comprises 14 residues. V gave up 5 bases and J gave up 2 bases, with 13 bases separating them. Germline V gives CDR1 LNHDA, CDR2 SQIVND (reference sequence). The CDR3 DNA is TGTGCCAGTAGTGCCAGGGAGTCTCCCTACGAGCAGTACTTC. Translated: CASSARESPYEQYF.